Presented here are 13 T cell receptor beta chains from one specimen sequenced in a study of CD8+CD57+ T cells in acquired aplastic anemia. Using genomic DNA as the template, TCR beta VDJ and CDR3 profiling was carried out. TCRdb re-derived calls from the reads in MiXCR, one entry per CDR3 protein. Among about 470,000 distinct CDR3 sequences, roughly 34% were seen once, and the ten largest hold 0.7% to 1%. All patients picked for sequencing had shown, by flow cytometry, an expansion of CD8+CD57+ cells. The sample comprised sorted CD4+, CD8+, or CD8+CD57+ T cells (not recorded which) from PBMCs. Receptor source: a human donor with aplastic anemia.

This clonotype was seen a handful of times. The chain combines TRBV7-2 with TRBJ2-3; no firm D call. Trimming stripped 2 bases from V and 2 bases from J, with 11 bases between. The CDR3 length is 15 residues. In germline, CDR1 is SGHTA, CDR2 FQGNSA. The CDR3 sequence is CASSLTRSATDTQYF. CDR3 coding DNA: TGTGCCAGCAGCTTAACGCGATCGGCCACAGATACGCAGTATTTT.

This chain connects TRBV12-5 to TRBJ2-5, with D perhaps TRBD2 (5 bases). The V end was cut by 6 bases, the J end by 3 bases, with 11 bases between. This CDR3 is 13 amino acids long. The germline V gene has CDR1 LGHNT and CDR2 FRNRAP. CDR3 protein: CASGPLAEETQYF. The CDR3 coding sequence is TGTGCTAGTGGGCCGCTAGCAGAAGAGACCCAGTACTTC. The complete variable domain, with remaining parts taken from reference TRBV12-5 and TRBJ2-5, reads DARVTQTPRHKVTEMGQEVTMRCQPILGHNTVFWYRQTMMQGLELLAYFRNRAPLDDSGMPKDRFSAEMPDATLATLKIQPSEPRDSAVYFCASGPLAEETQYFGPGTRLLVL.

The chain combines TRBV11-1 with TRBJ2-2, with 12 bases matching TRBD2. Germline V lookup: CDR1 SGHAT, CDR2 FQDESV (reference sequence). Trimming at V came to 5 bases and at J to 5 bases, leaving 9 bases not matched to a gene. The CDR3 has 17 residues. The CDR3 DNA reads TGTGCCAGCAGCACGGGTCCGGGACTAGCGGGTACCGGGGAGCTGTTTTTT. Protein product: CASSTGPGLAGTGELFF.

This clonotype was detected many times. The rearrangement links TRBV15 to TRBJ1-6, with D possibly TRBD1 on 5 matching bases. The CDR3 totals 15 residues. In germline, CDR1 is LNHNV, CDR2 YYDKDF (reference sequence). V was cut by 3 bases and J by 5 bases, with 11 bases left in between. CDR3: CATSRGGGNNSPLHF. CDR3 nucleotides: TGTGCCACCAGCAGGGGCGGGGGGAATAATTCACCCCTCCACTTT.

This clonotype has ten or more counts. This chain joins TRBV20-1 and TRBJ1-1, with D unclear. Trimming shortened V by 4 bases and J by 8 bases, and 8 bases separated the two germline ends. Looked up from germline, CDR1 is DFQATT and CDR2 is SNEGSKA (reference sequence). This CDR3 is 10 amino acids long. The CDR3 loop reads CSATAREAFF. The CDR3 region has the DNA TGCAGTGCTACGGCCAGGGAAGCTTTCTTT.

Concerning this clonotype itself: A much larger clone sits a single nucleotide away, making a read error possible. CDR3 in DNA: TGTGCCAGTAGTCGAGATGTTGATCGGCCCCTGCATTTT. The encoded protein is CASSRDVDRPLHF. This sequence joins TRBV19 and TRBJ1-5, with no clear D. CDR1 is LNHDA, CDR2 SQIVND, per germline (reference sequence). The CDR3 covers 13 residues.

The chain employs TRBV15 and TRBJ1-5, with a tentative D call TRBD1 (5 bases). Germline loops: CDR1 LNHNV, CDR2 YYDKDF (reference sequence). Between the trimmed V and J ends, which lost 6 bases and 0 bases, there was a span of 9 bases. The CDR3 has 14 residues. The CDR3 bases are TGTGCCACCAGGGGGCGGAATAGCAATCAGCCCCAGCATTTT. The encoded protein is CATRGRNSNQPQHF.

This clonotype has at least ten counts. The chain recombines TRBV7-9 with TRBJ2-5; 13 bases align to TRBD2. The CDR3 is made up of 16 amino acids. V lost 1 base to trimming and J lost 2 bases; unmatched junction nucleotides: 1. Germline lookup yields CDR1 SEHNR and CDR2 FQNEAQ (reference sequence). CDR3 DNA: TGTGCCAGCAGCTTAGGGACTAGCGGGAGTCAAGAGACCCAGTACTTC. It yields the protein CASSLGTSGSQETQYF.

Here the CDR3 DNA reads TGTGCCAGGCGGCTCGAAGGGGCGGGAGGCGGCTACACCTTC. The encoded protein is CARRLEGAGGGYTF. The chain is built from TRBV19 and TRBJ1-2, with TRBD1 as a possible D gene (5 bases). This CDR3 is built from 14 residues. V shed 9 bases and J shed 8 bases, with 22 bases lying between them. From germline, CDR1 is LNHDA and CDR2 SQIVND (reference sequence). Variable domain in full (rest from reference TRBV19 and TRBJ1-2): DGGITQSPKYLFRKEGQNVTLSCEQNLNHDAMYWYRQDPGQGLRLIYYSQIVNDFQKGDIAEGYSVSREKKESFPLTVTSAQKNPTAFYLCARRLEGAGGGYTFGSGTRLTVV.

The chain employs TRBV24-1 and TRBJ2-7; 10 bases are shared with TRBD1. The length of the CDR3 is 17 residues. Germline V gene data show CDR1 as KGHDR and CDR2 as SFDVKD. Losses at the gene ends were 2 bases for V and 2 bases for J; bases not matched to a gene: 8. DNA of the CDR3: TGTGCCACCAGTGATTCACCTCGGGACAGGGGCCCCTACGAGCAGTACTTC. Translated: CATSDSPRDRGPYEQYF.

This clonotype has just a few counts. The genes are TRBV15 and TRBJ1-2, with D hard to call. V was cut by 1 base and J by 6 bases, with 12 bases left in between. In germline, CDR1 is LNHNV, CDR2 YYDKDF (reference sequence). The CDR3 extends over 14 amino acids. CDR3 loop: CATSRAKTRDGYTF. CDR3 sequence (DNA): TGTGCCACCAGCAGAGCCAAGACGCGGGATGGCTACACCTTC.

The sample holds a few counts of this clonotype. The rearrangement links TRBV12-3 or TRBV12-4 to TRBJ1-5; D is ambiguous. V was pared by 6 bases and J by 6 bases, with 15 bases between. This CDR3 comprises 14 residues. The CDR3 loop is CASSPFRDRQPQHF. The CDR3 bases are TGTGCCAGCAGCCCCTTTAGGGATCGTCAGCCCCAGCATTTT.

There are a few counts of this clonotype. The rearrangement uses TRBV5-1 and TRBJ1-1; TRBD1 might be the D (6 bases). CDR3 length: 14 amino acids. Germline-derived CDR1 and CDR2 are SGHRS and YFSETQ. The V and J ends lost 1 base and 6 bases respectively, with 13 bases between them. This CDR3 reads CASSLSNRAAEAFF. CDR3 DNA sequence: TGCGCCAGCAGCTTGTCCAACAGGGCGGCTGAAGCTTTCTTT.